The present T cell receptor beta chain was sequenced within a study of cytomegalovirus exposure and HLA in healthy donors. Study as a whole: Of more than 350 genotyped donors, about 80% clustered with self-reported Caucasian donors. The study, taken as a whole, reports: Later analysis revealed greater clonal expansion in HLA-associated TCR beta chains than in equally common others.

Details on this clone: Its target is not known.

V lost 8 bases and J lost 0; bases outside the gene matches: 9. In germline, CDR1 is WNHNN, CDR2 SYGVQD (reference sequence). This CDR3 is built from 16 residues. The PCR ran on 60 Vbeta and 13 Jbeta primers. Some clones are missing from TCRdb's copy, which holds only in-frame ones; the method was immunoSEQ multiplex PCR. In the table there are roughly 150,000 clones, roughly four fifths of which are singletons. The clonotype originates from a man between 18 and 35 years old in good health and CMV-seronegative. V usage is TRBV10-1 and J usage is TRBJ1-3; 8 bases line up with TRBD1. Sequencing was carried out using PBMCs. CDR3 in amino acids: CASARDRPFSGNTIYF. The CDR3 coding sequence is TGCGCCAGCGCTCGGGACAGGCCCTTCTCTGGAAACACCATATATTTT.